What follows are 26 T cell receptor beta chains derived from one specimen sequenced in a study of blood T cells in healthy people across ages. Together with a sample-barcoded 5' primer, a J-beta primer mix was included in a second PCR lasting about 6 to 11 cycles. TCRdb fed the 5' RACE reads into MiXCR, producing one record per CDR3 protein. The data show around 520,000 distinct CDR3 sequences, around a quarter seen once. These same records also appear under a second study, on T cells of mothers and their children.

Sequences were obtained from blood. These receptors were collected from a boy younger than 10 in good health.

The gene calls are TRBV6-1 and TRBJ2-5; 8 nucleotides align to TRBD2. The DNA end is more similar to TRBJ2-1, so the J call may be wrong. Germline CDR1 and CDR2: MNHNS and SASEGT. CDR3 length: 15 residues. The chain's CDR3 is CASTLSGGTYNEQFF. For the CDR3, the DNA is TGTGCCAGCACCCTAAGCGGGGGAACGTACAATGAGCAGTTCTTC.

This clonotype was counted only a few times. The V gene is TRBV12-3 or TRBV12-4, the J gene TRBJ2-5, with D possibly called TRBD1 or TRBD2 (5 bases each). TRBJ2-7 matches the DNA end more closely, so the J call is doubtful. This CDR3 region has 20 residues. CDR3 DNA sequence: TGTGCCAGCAGTTCAGCCCCTCCTTGGGACGTCGGTGGTGGGGTCTACGAGCAGTACTTC. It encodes CASSSAPPWDVGGGVYEQYF.

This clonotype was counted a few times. CDR3 sequence reads: CSAGWGEETQYF. CDR3 nucleotide sequence: TGCAGTGCTGGCTGGGGGGAGGAGACCCAGTACTTC. The chain has TRBV20-1 and TRBJ2-5; maybe TRBD2 (6 bases). Trimming stripped 5 bases from V and 5 bases from J, with 12 bases between. From germline, CDR1 is DFQATT and CDR2 SNEGSKA (reference sequence). CDR3 length: 12 residues.

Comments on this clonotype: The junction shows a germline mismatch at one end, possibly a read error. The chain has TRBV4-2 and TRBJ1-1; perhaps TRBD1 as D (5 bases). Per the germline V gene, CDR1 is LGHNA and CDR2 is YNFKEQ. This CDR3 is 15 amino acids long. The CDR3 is CASSQVGTLNTEAFF. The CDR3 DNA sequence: TGTGCCAGCAGCCAAGTAGGGACGTTGAACACGGAAGCTTTCTTT.

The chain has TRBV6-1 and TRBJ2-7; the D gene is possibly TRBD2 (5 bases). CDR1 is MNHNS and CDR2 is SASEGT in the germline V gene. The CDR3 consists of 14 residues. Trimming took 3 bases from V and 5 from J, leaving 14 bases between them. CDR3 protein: CASSERGFRDEQYF. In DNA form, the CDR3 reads TGTGCCAGCAGTGAGCGAGGGTTTAGGGACGAGCAGTACTTC.

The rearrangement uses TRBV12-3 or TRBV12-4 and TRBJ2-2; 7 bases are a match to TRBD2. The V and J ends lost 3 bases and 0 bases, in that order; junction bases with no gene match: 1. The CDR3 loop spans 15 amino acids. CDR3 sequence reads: CASSFAGANTGELFF. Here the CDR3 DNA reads TGTGCCAGCAGTTTCGCGGGGGCGAACACCGGGGAGCTGTTTTTT.

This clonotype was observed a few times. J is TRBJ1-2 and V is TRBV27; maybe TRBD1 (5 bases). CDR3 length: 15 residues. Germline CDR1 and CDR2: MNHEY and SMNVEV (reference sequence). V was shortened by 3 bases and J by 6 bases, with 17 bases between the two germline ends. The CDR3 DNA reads TGTGCCAGCAGTTTGGTCCAGTCGACAGCTCATGGCTACACCTTC. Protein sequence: CASSLVQSTAHGYTF.

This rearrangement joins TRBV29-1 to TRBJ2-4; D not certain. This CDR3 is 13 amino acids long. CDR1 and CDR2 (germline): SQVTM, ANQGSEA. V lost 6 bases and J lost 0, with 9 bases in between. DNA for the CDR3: TGCAGCGTCCCCAGTGCAGCCAAAAACATTCAGTACTTC. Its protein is CSVPSAAKNIQYF.

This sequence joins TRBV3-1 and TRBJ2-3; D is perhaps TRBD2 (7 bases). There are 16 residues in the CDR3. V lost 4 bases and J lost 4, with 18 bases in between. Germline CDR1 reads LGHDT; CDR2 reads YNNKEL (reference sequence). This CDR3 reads CASSRAGGGQADTQYF. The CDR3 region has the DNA TGTGCCAGCAGCCGCGCTGGGGGGGGCCAAGCAGATACGCAGTATTTT.

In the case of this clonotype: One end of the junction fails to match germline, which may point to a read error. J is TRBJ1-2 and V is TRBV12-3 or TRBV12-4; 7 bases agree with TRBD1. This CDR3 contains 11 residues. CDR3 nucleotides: TGTGCCAGCAGAATCAGACAGGGAATTGTCTTC. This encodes CASRIRQGIVF.

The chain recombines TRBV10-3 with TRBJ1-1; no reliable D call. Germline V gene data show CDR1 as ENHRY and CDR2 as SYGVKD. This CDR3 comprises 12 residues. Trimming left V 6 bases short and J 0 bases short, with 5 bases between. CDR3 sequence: CAIRRMNTEAFF. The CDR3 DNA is TGTGCCATCAGAAGGATGAACACTGAAGCTTTCTTT.

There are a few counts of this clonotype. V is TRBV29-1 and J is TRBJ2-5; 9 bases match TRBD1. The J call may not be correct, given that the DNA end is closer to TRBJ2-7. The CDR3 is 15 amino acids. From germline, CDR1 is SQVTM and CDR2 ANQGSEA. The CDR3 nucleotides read TGCAGCGTTGACGGAGGGACAGGGCATGCCTACGAGCAGTACTTC. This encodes CSVDGGTGHAYEQYF.

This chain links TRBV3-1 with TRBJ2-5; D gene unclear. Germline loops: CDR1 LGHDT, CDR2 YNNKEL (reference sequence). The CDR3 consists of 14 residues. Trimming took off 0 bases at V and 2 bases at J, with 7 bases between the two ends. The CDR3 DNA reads TGTGCCAGCAGCCAAGACTGGCAGCAAGAGACCCAGTACTTC. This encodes CASSQDWQQETQYF.

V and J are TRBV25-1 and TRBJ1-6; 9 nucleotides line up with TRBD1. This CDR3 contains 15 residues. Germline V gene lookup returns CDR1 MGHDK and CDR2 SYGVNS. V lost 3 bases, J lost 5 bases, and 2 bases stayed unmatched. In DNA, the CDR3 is TGTGCCAGCAGTGACCGGACAGGGGATAATTCACCCCTCCACTTT. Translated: CASSDRTGDNSPLHF.

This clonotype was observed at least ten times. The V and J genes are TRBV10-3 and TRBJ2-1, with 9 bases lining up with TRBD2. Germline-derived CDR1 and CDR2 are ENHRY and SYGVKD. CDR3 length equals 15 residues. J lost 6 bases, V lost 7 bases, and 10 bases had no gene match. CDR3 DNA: TGTGCCATCACCGGGGGGCTAGCGGGACCCAATGAGCAGTTCTTC. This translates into CAITGGLAGPNEQFF.

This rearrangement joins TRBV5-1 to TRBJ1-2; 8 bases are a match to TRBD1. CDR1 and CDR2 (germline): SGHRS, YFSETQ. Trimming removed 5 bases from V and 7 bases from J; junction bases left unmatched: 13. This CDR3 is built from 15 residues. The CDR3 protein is CASSSQGAGTVGYTF. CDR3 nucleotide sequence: TGCGCCAGCAGTTCTCAGGGGGCAGGTACCGTTGGCTACACCTTC.

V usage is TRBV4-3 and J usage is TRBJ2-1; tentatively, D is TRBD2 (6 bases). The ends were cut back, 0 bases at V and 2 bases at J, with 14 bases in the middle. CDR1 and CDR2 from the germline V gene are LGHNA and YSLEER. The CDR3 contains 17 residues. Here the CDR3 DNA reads TGCGCCAGCAGCCAAGATCCGGGAGTCACCCCCTACAATGAGCAGTTCTTC. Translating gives CASSQDPGVTPYNEQFF.

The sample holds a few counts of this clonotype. In DNA form, the CDR3 reads TGTGCTAGTGGTCCTGGACTGAGCTCTGGAAACACCATATATTTT. Residues: CASGPGLSSGNTIYF. This rearrangement joins TRBV12-5 to TRBJ1-3, with no clear D. V was clipped by 5 bases and J by 0 bases, with 11 bases between them. The CDR3 contains 15 residues. CDR1 is LGHNT, CDR2 FRNRAP, per germline.

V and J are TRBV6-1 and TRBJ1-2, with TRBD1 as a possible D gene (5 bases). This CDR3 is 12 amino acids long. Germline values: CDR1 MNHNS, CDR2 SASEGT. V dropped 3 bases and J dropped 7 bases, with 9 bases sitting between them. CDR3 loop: CASSDSGTGYTF. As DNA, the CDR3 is TGTGCCAGCAGTGATTCCGGGACTGGCTACACCTTC.

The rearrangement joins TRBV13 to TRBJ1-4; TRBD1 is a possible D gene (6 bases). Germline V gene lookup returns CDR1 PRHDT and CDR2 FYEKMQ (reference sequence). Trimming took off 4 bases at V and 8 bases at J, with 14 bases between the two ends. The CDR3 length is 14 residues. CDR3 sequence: CASSSGGRPEKLFF. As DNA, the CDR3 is TGTGCCAGCAGCTCTGGGGGGCGGCCGGAAAAACTGTTTTTT.

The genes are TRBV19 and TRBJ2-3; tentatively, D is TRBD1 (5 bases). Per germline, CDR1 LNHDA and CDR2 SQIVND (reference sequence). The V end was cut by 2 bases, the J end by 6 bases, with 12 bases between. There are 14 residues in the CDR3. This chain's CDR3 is CASSIRQGSDTQYF. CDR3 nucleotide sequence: TGTGCCAGTAGTATACGCCAGGGCTCGGATACGCAGTATTTT.

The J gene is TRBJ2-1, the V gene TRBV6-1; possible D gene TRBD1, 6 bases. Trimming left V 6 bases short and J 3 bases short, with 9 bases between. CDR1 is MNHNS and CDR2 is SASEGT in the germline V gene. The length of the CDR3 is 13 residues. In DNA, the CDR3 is TGTGCCAGCAGCCACAGGGTCTACAATGAGCAGTTCTTC. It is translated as CASSHRVYNEQFF.

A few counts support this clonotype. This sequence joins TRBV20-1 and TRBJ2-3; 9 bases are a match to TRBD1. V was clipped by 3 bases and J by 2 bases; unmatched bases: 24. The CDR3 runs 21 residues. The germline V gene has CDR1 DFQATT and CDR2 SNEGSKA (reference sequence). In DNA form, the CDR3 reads TGCAGTGCTAGGAGCCACGGGACAGGGAGAACTTCCCCACTTCCCACAGATACGCAGTATTTT. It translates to CSARSHGTGRTSPLPTDTQYF.

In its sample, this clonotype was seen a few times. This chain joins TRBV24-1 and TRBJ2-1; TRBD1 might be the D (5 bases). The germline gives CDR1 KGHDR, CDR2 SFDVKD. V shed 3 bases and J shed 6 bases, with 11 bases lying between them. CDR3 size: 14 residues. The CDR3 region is CATSDVAGINEQFF. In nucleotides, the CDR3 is TGTGCCACCAGTGATGTAGCAGGGATCAATGAGCAGTTCTTC.

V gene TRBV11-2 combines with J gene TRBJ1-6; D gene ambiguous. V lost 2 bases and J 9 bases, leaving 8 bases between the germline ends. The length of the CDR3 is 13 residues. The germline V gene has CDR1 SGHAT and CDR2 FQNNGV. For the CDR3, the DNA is TGTGCCAGCAGCTTAACCCCCACTTCACCCCTCCACTTT. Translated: CASSLTPTSPLHF.

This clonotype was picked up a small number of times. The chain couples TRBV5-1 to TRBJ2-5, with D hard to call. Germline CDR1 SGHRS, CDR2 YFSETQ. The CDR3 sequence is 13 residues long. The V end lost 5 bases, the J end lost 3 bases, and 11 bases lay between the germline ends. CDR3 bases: TGCGCCAGCAGGTTAGGGATTAAAGAGACCCAGTACTTC. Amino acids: CASRLGIKETQYF.